One and the same sample provided the 21 T cell receptor beta chains below, sequenced in a study of technical replicates of blood from a few donors. Produced via immunoSEQ multiplex PCR; TCRdb's table is partial and in-frame only. The data show roughly 50,000 clones, 90% to 95% seen once. The sequenced material came from PBMCs. These receptors came from a human donor in good health. Some clones in this sample may be carry-over from other donors' samples.

The genes are TRBV7-9 and TRBJ2-1; TRBD2 might be the D (5 bases). Trimming removed 5 bases at V and 12 bases at J, with 20 bases between. CDR3 length: 14 amino acids. Germline V gene data show CDR1 as SEHNR and CDR2 as FQNEAQ (reference sequence). The CDR3 spells CASSPREGREGQFF. CDR3 sequence (DNA): TGTGCCAGCAGCCCCCGAGAGGGCCGCGAAGGGCAGTTCTTC.

This CDR3 is CSGTSGSLGGELFF. CDR3 coding DNA: TGCAGCGGAACTAGCGGGAGTTTGGGCGGGGAGCTGTTTTTT. This chain links TRBV29-1 with TRBJ2-2; 11 bases align to TRBD2. The J segment lost 7 bases and the V segment lost 7 bases, leaving 8 bases of the junction unmatched. CDR1 is SQVTM and CDR2 is ANQGSEA in the germline V gene. The CDR3 totals 14 residues.

The rearrangement uses TRBV10-3 and TRBJ2-7; 9 bases map to TRBD1. The CDR3 spans 15 residues. Germline-derived CDR1 and CDR2 are ENHRY and SYGVKD. With 6 bases clipped from V and 5 bases from J, the junction kept 11 bases outside the gene matches. The DNA for the CDR3 is TGTGCCATCAGGGAAACCGGGACAGGGTTCAACGAGCAGTACTTC. Translating gives CAIRETGTGFNEQYF.

The CDR3 region has the DNA TGTGCCAGCGGGAGGGGGGACTACGAGCAGTACTTC. This codes for CASGRGDYEQYF. This chain connects TRBV7-2 to TRBJ2-7, with D possibly being TRBD2 (7 bases). The CDR3 consists of 12 residues. V lost 8 bases and J 3 bases, leaving 11 bases between the germline ends. Germline values: CDR1 SGHTA, CDR2 FQGNSA.

The chain recombines TRBV4-2 with TRBJ2-7; a possible D gene is TRBD2 (7 bases). This CDR3 has 14 amino acids. V lost 4 bases to trimming and J lost 4 bases, with 14 bases between them. The germline V gene encodes CDR1 LGHNA and CDR2 YNFKEQ. The CDR3: CASSPGGGPYEQYF. The CDR3 bases are TGTGCCAGCAGCCCTGGGGGGGGGCCATACGAGCAGTACTTC.

The J gene is TRBJ1-3, the V gene TRBV2; TRBD1 matches 7 bases. V was clipped by 4 bases and J by 4 bases; unmatched bases: 7. The CDR3 spans 15 residues. Germline V gene sequence: CDR1 SNHLY, CDR2 FYNNEI. The DNA for the CDR3 is TGTGCCAGCAGTGGGGCAGGGGGATCCGGAAACACCATATATTTT. Encoded protein: CASSGAGGSGNTIYF.

The rearrangement joins TRBV9 to TRBJ2-1; 13 bases are shared with TRBD2. The CDR3 is 17 residues long. Germline-derived CDR1 and CDR2 are SGDLS and YYNGEE. V was clipped by 0 bases and J by 7 bases; unmatched bases: 7. The CDR3 DNA sequence: TGTGCCAGCAGCGTAGGGGCCGGGACTAGCGGGACTAATGAGCAGTTCTTC. This codes for CASSVGAGTSGTNEQFF.

CDR3 nucleotides: TGCGCCAGCAGCCAGGAACGGGGGACTGAAGCTTTCTTT. It codes for CASSQERGTEAFF. The chain carries TRBV5-1 and TRBJ1-1, with a weak D call TRBD1 (5 bases). Trimming took off 4 bases at V and 5 bases at J, with 12 bases between the two ends. This CDR3 is built from 13 residues. The germline CDR1 and CDR2 sequences are SGHRS and YFSETQ.

The V call is TRBV9, the J call TRBJ2-5, with D possibly being TRBD1 (6 bases). The ends were cut back, 0 bases at V and 5 bases at J, with 14 bases in the middle. Germline V lookup: CDR1 SGDLS, CDR2 YYNGEE. The CDR3 runs to 15 residues. DNA for the CDR3: TGTGCCAGCAGCGTAGTGCAGGGGAATGGTGAGACCCAGTACTTC. This gives the protein CASSVVQGNGETQYF. The variable domain in full, with the rest retrieved from reference TRBV9 and TRBJ2-5, is DSGVTQTPKHLITATGQRVTLRCSPRSGDLSVYWYQQSLDQGLQFLIQYYNGEERAKGNILERFSAQQFPDLHSELNLSSLELGDSALYFCASSVVQGNGETQYFGPGTRLLVL.

The chain links TRBV5-6 to TRBJ1-2; a weak D match, TRBD1 (5 bases). Germline CDR1 SGHDT, CDR2 YYEEEE. V lost 4 bases and J lost 0, with 13 bases in between. The CDR3 contains 15 residues. CDR3 amino acids: CASSLLGQANYGYTF. In DNA, the CDR3 is TGTGCCAGCAGCCTCCTCGGACAAGCTAACTATGGCTACACCTTC.

The chain recombines TRBV7-2 with TRBJ1-1; 8 bases match TRBD1. CDR1 is SGHTA, CDR2 FQGNSA, per germline. V was clipped by 5 bases and J by 4 bases; unmatched bases: 9. There are 15 residues in the CDR3. This chain's CDR3 is CASSATRTGITEAFF. The CDR3 bases are TGTGCCAGCAGCGCCACTCGGACAGGGATCACTGAAGCTTTCTTT.

The CDR3 DNA reads as TGTGCCAGCAGCTTAGAATCGGGGGGCCCATACACAGATACGCAGTATTTT. Protein: CASSLESGGPYTDTQYF. The rearrangement joins TRBV7-8 to TRBJ2-3; D possibly corresponds to TRBD2 (7 bases). CDR1 and CDR2 from the germline V gene are SGHVS and FQNEAQ. This CDR3 contains 17 residues. Trimming took 1 base from V and 2 from J, leaving 16 bases between them.

This clone showed up just once. V and J are TRBV5-6 and TRBJ1-1, with TRBD1 matching 7 bases. V gave up 4 bases and J gave up 0 bases; unmatched junction bases: 6. This CDR3 region has 15 residues. The V gene's germline CDR1 is SGHDT and CDR2 YYEEEE. The CDR3, as DNA: TGTGCCAGCAGCCCTTTCGACAGGGTGAACACTGAAGCTTTCTTT. Its protein is CASSPFDRVNTEAFF.

The chain links TRBV27 to TRBJ1-5; 9 nucleotides match TRBD1. CDR3 size: 16 residues. Germline CDR1 and CDR2: MNHEY and SMNVEV (reference sequence). The J segment lost 1 base and the V segment lost 1 base, leaving 2 bases of the junction unmatched. CDR3 loop: CASSLWGTGSNQPQHF. The CDR3 region has the DNA TGTGCCAGCAGTTTATGGGGGACAGGGAGCAATCAGCCCCAGCATTTT.

The chain is built from TRBV4-1 and TRBJ2-1; 9 bases line up with TRBD2. In germline, CDR1 is MGHRA, CDR2 YSYEKL. Trimming at V came to 0 bases and at J to 7 bases, leaving 4 bases not matched to a gene. The CDR3 contains 15 residues. CDR3 amino acids: CASSQERLAENEQFF. The CDR3 DNA reads as TGCGCCAGCAGCCAAGAACGACTAGCGGAGAATGAGCAGTTCTTC.

The V and J genes are TRBV5-1 and TRBJ2-1; 15 bases fit TRBD2. V shed 3 bases, J shed 8 bases, and the junction held 3 bases outside the gene matches. The CDR3 sequence is 15 residues long. Germline V lookup: CDR1 SGHRS, CDR2 YFSETQ. The DNA of the CDR3 is TGCGCCAGCAGCTCGGGACTAGCGGGAGGTGATGAGCAGTTCTTC. Translation: CASSSGLAGGDEQFF.

The CDR3 loop is CASSSISIRDTNEQYF. CDR3 DNA: TGTGCCAGCAGCTCCATCTCGATTCGAGATACCAACGAGCAGTACTTC. The chain couples TRBV5-6 to TRBJ2-7; D gene ambiguous. This CDR3 spans 16 amino acids. The V and J ends lost 3 bases and 5 bases respectively, with 21 bases between them. Germline V lookup: CDR1 SGHDT, CDR2 YYEEEE.

The rearrangement links TRBV28 to TRBJ1-5; tentatively, D is TRBD1 (6 bases). Germline CDR1 is MDHEN and CDR2 is SYDVKM. With 5 bases removed from V and 3 bases from J, the gap between germline ends came to 14 bases. The CDR3 is 15 residues long. The CDR3 is CASSPPTGDNQPQHF. CDR3 bases: TGTGCCAGCAGTCCCCCGACAGGCGACAATCAGCCCCAGCATTTT.

The chain uses TRBV20-1 and TRBJ1-1, with 8 bases lining up with TRBD1. J lost 7 bases, V lost 5 bases, and 3 bases had no gene match. CDR3 length equals 11 residues. The germline V gene encodes CDR1 DFQATT and CDR2 SNEGSKA (reference sequence). CDR3 coding DNA: TGCAGTGCTGGACAGGGTCGTGAAGCTTTCTTT. This codes for CSAGQGREAFF.

V usage is TRBV19 and J usage is TRBJ1-5; no clear D. This CDR3 is 13 amino acids long. V shed 3 bases and J shed 9 bases, with 12 bases lying between them. Germline lookup yields CDR1 LNHDA and CDR2 SQIVND (reference sequence). The CDR3 loop is CASSIGRAGPQHF. The CDR3 coding sequence is TGTGCCAGTAGTATCGGGCGGGCCGGGCCCCAGCATTTT.

The CDR3 spells CASSRQGQTYTEAFF. Written as DNA, the CDR3 is TGTGCCAGCTCACGACAGGGCCAAACGTACACTGAAGCTTTCTTT. This sequence joins TRBV18 and TRBJ1-1; the match to TRBD1 covers 7 bases. Germline CDR1 KGHSH, CDR2 LQKENI. The length of the CDR3 is 15 residues. Trimming removed 4 bases from V and 3 bases from J; junction bases left unmatched: 8.